This TCR beta chain was found in a study of OX40 agonist ivuxolimab in advanced cancers. Data came from immunoSEQ multiplex PCR; TCRdb stores just in-frame clones and leaves some out. The sample carries around 82,000 clones, 85% to 90% recorded once. The study's findings and limits: There was clonal expansion of CD4+ and CD8+ blood T cells by week 6 at 0.1 to 3.0 mg/kg. Some of the nonresponding patients also showed low levels of normalized T-cell clonal expansion.

Turning to this clone: Its antigen is as yet unknown.

Autoimmune disease history or systemic immunosuppression led to patient exclusion. The investigators sampled blood at baseline, at cycle 4 day 1, and at cycle 7 day 1. Germline CDR1 and CDR2: MDHEN and SYDVKM. V shed 6 bases and J 1 base; nucleotides not matched to a gene: 12. This CDR3 is 18 amino acids long. The sample here was CD4+ or CD8+ T cells sorted from blood, taken in a trial of the OX40 agonist ivuxolimab. This TCR came from an adult with an advanced solid tumor such as melanoma, head and neck, liver or kidney cancer. J is TRBJ2-2 and V is TRBV28, with 9 positions matching TRBD2. The CDR3: CASSYLLGTSQNTGELFF. CDR3 bases: TGTGCCAGCAGCTACCTCCTCGGGACTAGCCAGAACACCGGGGAGCTGTTTTTT.